Listed below are T cell receptor beta chains from one sample, sequenced in a study of shared T cell receptors in the human thymus. The repertoire was sequenced with immunoSEQ multiplex PCR; TCRdb's copy has only in-frame clones and lacks some. The sample shows about 710,000 clones, 87% of them seen only once. These sequences were also reported in another study, on human thymus T cells.

Sequencing was done on a sample of thymocytes. These receptors were collected from a boy under two years old with a congenital heart defect. CDR3s include the opening cysteine and the closing phenylalanine or tryptophan. D genes are given only for firm matches. Clone size is not always given. Where it is, it says once, few, many or a class for expanded clones.

abundance,d_gene,j_gene,v_gene,CDR3nt,CDR3aa
.,.,TRBJ1-1,TRBV5-4,TGTGCCAGCAGCTTGGGCCGGGACATCGTGTCTTTCTTT,CASSLGRDIVSFF
.,TRBD1,TRBJ2-7,TRBV7-2,TGTGCCAGCAGCCTCCGGTGGGGACAGGGAACCTACGAGCAGTACTTC,CASSLRWGQGTYEQYF
.,.,TRBJ1-5,TRBV7-2,TGTGCCAGCAGCTTAGATTTCCCAGGGGCAACCAATCAGCCCCAGCATTTT,CASSLDFPGATNQPQHF
.,TRBD1,TRBJ1-2,TRBV19,TGTGCCAGTCGCCCTCTCGTTAGACAGGGGGGCTATGGCTACACCTTC,CASRPLVRQGGYGYTF
.,TRBD2,TRBJ2-1,TRBV4-1,TGCGCCAGCAGCCAAGATTACAGACTAGCGGGAGGGAGCCTTAATGAGCAGTTCTTC,CASSQDYRLAGGSLNEQFF
.,TRBD2,TRBJ2-7,TRBV5-5,TGTGCCAGCAGCTCCCCCCGGACTAGCGGGAGACACGAGCAGTACTTC,CASSSPRTSGRHEQYF
few,TRBD1,TRBJ1-6,TRBV5-6,TGTGCCAGCAGCCATTCTGGGACAGGGAGATTTCCACCCCTCCACTTT,CASSHSGTGRFPPLHF
once,TRBD2,TRBJ2-1,TRBV4-1,TGCGCCAGCAGCCCAGAGTGGGGGACTAGCGGGAGCGACAATGAGCAGTTCTTC,CASSPEWGTSGSDNEQFF
.,TRBD1,TRBJ2-7,TRBV2,TGTGCCAGCAGGAACCACCGGGACAGTACCTACGAGCAGTACTTC,CASRNHRDSTYEQYF
.,TRBD1,TRBJ1-6,TRBV19,TGTGCCAGTAGCCCATCACCGGGACAGGATAATTCACCCCTCCACTTT,CASSPSPGQDNSPLHF
.,.,TRBJ2-3,TRBV28,TGTGCCAGCATCAATTCAAGGGCAGGGGATGCAGATACGCAGTATTTT,CASINSRAGDADTQYF
.,TRBD1,TRBJ2-2,TRBV5-1,TGCGCCAGCAGCCTGGGGACAGGGGAGAACACCGGGGAGCTGTTTTTT,CASSLGTGENTGELFF
.,TRBD2,TRBJ2-3,TRBV5-4,TGTGCCAGCTCTCGTGGACTAGCGGGAGAGGCAGATACGCAGTATTTT,CASSRGLAGEADTQYF
.,TRBD2,TRBJ2-7,TRBV10-2,TGCGCCAGCAGCGGACTAGCTAAAGGCTACGAGCAGTACTTC,CASSGLAKGYEQYF
.,TRBD2,TRBJ2-1,TRBV4-3,TGCGCCAGCAGCCAAGGAAGCGGGGCGGGTTACAATGAGCAGTTCTTC,CASSQGSGAGYNEQFF
.,TRBD2,TRBJ2-3,TRBV19,TGTGCCAGTAGTTTACTAGCGGGAGGGAACGCGGATACGCAGTATTTT,CASSLLAGGNADTQYF
.,.,TRBJ1-6,TRBV28,TGTGCCAGCAGTTTAGCGTATAGTAGAACAGCTAATTCACCCCTCCACTTT,CASSLAYSRTANSPLHF
.,.,TRBJ2-7,TRBV30,TGTGCCTGGAGTAGGCTAGCCCCCTATGAGCAGTACTTC,CAWSRLAPYEQYF
.,TRBD2,TRBJ2-1,TRBV25-1,TGTGCCAGCAGTGCTGGACTAGCGGGTAATGAGCAGTTCTTC,CASSAGLAGNEQFF
.,.,TRBJ2-7,TRBV10-3,TGTGCCATCAGGGGGGCCGCGGGTGGCTCCTACGAGCAGTACTTC,CAIRGAAGGSYEQYF
once,.,TRBJ2-3,TRBV5-8,TGTGCCAGCAGGCGACCGGGGAGAGATACGCAGTATTTT,CASRRPGRDTQYF
.,.,TRBJ1-5,TRBV10-3,TGTGCCATCAGTGAGGCCCATACAAATCAGCCCCAGCATTTT,CAISEAHTNQPQHF
few,.,TRBJ1-1,TRBV28,TGTGCCAGCAGTTTAAGGGGGGGCGCGAGGACTGAAGCTTTCTTT,CASSLRGGARTEAFF
once,TRBD1,TRBJ2-7,TRBV15,TGTGCCACGCAGGCTTCCGGGACAGGCTACGAGCAGTACTTC,CATQASGTGYEQYF
.,TRBD1,TRBJ2-3,TRBV7-8,TGTGCCAGCAGCTCGACAGGGGAAGACACAGATACGCAGTATTTT,CASSSTGEDTDTQYF